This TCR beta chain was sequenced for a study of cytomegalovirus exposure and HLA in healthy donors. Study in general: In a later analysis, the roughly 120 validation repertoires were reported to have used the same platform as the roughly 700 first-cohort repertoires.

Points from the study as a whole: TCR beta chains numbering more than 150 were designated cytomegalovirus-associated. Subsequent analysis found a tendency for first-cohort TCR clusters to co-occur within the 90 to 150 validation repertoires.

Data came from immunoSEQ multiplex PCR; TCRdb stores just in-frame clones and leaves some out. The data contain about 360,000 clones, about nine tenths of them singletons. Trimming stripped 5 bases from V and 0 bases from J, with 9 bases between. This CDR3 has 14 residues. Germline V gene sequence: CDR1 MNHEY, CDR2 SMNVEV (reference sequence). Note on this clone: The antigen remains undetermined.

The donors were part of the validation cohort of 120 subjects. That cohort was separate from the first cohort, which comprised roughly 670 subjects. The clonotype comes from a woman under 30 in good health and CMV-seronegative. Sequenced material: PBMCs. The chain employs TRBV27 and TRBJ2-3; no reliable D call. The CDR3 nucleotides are TGTGCCAGCAGTAACAGCCGGAGCACAGATACGCAGTATTTT. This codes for CASSNSRSTDTQYF.